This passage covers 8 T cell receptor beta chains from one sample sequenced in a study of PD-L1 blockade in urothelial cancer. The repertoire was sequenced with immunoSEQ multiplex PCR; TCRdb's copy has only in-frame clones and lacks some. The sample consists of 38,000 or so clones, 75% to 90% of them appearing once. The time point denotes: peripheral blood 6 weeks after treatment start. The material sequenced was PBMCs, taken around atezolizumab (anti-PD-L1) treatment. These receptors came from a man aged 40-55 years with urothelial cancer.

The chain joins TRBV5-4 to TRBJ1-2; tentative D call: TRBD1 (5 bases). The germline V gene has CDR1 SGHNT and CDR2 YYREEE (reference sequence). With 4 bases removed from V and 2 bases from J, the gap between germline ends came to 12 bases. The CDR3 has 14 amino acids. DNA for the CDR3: TGTGCCAGCAGCCGCGGGACGGGGAACTATGGCTACACCTTC. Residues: CASSRGTGNYGYTF.

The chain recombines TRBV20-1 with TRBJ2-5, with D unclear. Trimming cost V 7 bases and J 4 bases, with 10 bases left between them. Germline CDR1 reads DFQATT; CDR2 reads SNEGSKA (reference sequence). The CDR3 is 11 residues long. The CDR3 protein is CSVHFLETQYF. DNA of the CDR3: TGCAGTGTTCACTTCCTAGAGACCCAGTACTTC.

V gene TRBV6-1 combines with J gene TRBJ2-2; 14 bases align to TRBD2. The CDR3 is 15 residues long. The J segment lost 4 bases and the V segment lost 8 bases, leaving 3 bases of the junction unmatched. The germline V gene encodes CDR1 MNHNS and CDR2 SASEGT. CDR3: CASGGLAGGTGELFF. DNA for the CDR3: TGTGCCAGCGGAGGACTAGCGGGAGGCACCGGGGAGCTGTTTTTT.

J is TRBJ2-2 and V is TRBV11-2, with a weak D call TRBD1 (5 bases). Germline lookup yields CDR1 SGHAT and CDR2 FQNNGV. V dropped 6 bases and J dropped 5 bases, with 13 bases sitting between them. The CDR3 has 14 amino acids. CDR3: CASRKGPLTGELFF. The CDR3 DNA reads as TGTGCCAGCAGGAAGGGGCCTCTAACCGGGGAGCTGTTTTTT. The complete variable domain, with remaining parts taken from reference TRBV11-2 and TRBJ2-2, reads EAGVAQSPRYKIIEKRQSVAFWCNPISGHATLYWYQQILGQGPKLLIQFQNNGVVDDSQLPKDRFSAERLKGVDSTLKIQPAKLEDSAVYLCASRKGPLTGELFFGEGSRLTVL.

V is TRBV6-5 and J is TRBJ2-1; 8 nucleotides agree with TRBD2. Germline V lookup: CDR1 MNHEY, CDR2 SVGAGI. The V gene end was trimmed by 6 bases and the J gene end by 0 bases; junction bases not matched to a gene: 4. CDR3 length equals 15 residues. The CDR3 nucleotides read TGTGCCAGCAGACTAACTAGCGGCTCCTACAATGAGCAGTTCTTC. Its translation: CASRLTSGSYNEQFF.

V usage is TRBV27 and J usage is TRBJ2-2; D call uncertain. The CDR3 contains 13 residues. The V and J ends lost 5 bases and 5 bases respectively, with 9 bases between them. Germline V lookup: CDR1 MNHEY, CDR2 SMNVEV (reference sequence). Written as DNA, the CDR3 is TGTGCCAGCAGTCCTTACGGTACCGGGGAGCTGTTTTTT. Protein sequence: CASSPYGTGELFF.

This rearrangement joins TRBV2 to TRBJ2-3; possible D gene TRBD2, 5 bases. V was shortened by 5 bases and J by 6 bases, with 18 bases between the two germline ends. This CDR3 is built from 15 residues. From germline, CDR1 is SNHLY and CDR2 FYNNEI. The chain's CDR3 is CASSFLADLVDTQYF. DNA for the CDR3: TGTGCCAGCAGTTTTCTAGCTGATCTAGTGGATACGCAGTATTTT.

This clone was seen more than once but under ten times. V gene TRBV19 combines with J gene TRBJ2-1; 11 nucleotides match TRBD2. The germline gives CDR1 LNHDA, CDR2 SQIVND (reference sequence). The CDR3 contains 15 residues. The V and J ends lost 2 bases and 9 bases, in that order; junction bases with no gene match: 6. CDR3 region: CASSITSGSRGEQFF. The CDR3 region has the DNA TGTGCCAGTAGTATAACTAGCGGGAGTAGAGGTGAGCAGTTCTTC.